Below, 16 T cell receptor beta chains from the same sample are listed, as sequenced in a study of blood T cell repertoires in COVID-19. Sequencing was performed with immunoSEQ multiplex PCR; in TCRdb, only in-frame clones are kept and a portion is missing. This sample carries about 210,000 clones, over 75% of them seen once, and the ten largest clones take roughly 8.7%. Sequencing was performed on PBMCs or T cells enriched from blood (not recorded which). The source is a man between 35 and 55 years old who had recovered from COVID-19.

The V gene is TRBV6-5, the J gene TRBJ2-7; D is unclear. CDR1 is MNHEY, CDR2 SVGAGI, per germline. The CDR3 loop spans 11 amino acids. V shed 6 bases and J shed 0 bases, with 3 bases lying between them. The CDR3 sequence is CASRSSYEQYF. The CDR3 coding sequence is TGTGCCAGCAGGAGCTCCTACGAGCAGTACTTC.

This chain connects TRBV5-4 to TRBJ2-5; D is perhaps TRBD1 (6 bases). The germline V gene has CDR1 SGHNT and CDR2 YYREEE (reference sequence). V dropped 5 bases and J dropped 1 base, with 9 bases sitting between them. The CDR3 consists of 13 residues. CDR3 sequence (DNA): TGTGCCAGCAGGGGGGCGCCCCAAGAGACCCAGTACTTC. Translating gives CASRGAPQETQYF.

This sequence joins TRBV13 and TRBJ1-2; perhaps TRBD1 as D (5 bases). CDR3 length: 13 amino acids. Germline V gene lookup returns CDR1 PRHDT and CDR2 FYEKMQ (reference sequence). Trimming pared 3 bases from V and 3 bases from J, leaving 8 bases between. In DNA, the CDR3 is TGTGCCAGCAGCTTGGAGGGGCACTATGGCTACACCTTC. Translated: CASSLEGHYGYTF.

The chain employs TRBV5-4 and TRBJ2-7; 8 bases agree with TRBD1. V lost 4 bases to trimming and J lost 3 bases; unmatched junction nucleotides: 3. The CDR3 has 13 residues. Looked up from germline, CDR1 is SGHNT and CDR2 is YYREEE (reference sequence). The CDR3 nucleotides read TGTGCCAGCAGCCCGGACAGGGACTACGAGCAGTACTTC. Translating gives CASSPDRDYEQYF.

The chain carries TRBV28 and TRBJ1-2; TRBD1 is a possible D gene (5 bases). V was pared by 1 base and J by 3 bases, with 12 bases between. Germline-derived CDR1 and CDR2 are MDHEN and SYDVKM. This CDR3 is built from 15 residues. The DNA for the CDR3 is TGTGCCAGCAGTTTATCAGGGTTTGGCGACTATGGCTACACCTTC. Its protein product is CASSLSGFGDYGYTF.

This chain connects TRBV5-1 to TRBJ1-2; 10 bases align to TRBD1. The germline gives CDR1 SGHRS, CDR2 YFSETQ. V dropped 4 bases and J dropped 6; count of bases not matched to a gene: 12. The CDR3 contains 16 residues. This chain's CDR3 is CASSVGRDRGMDGYTF. CDR3 DNA sequence: TGCGCCAGCAGCGTAGGACGGGACAGGGGAATGGATGGCTACACCTTC.

This clone appeared a single time. V gene TRBV15 combines with J gene TRBJ2-1; 8 bases align to TRBD1. CDR1 is LNHNV, CDR2 YYDKDF, per germline (reference sequence). The CDR3 length is 15 residues. Trimming took 0 bases from V and 6 from J; bases not matched to a gene: 4. The DNA for the CDR3 is TGTGCCACCAGCAGAGAGGGACAGGTGGGCAATGAGCAGTTCTTC. It translates to CATSREGQVGNEQFF.

The chain joins TRBV5-5 to TRBJ2-5; tentative D call: TRBD2 (6 bases). The V and J ends lost 1 base and 2 bases respectively, with 9 bases between them. CDR1 SGHKS and CDR2 YYEKEE come from the germline V gene (reference sequence). The CDR3 contains 14 residues. CDR3 sequence: CASSLWGLQETQYF. The CDR3 bases are TGTGCCAGCAGCTTGTGGGGACTTCAAGAGACCCAGTACTTC.

The count of this clone is one. V and J are TRBV23-1 and TRBJ1-1; D may be TRBD1 (6 bases). TRBV23-1 is filed as an ORF, its function uncertain. The CDR3 has 15 residues. V dropped 5 bases and J dropped 0 bases, with 13 bases sitting between them. DNA for the CDR3: TGCGCCAGCAGTTACTTCGACAGGTTGAACACTGAAGCTTTCTTT. Amino acid sequence: CASSYFDRLNTEAFF.

The CDR3 loop reads CASSLGTAYEQYF. Here the CDR3 DNA reads TGTGCCAGCAGTTTGGGGACAGCCTACGAGCAGTACTTC. This chain links TRBV7-3 with TRBJ2-7; 7 bases agree with TRBD1. Unmatched junction bases numbered 4, after V lost 6 bases and J lost 2 bases. The CDR3 has 13 amino acids. The germline CDR1 and CDR2 sequences are SGHTA and FQGTGA.

The chain carries TRBV7-9 and TRBJ1-2; 8 nucleotides agree with TRBD1. The germline CDR1 and CDR2 sequences are SEHNR and FQNEAQ (reference sequence). With V trimmed by 6 bases and J by 2 bases, 8 bases remained unmatched. CDR3 length: 15 amino acids. The CDR3, as DNA: TGTGCCAGCAGGATGGGACAGGACGCAAACTATGGCTACACCTTC. Protein product: CASRMGQDANYGYTF.

The V and J genes are TRBV24-1 and TRBJ1-3; D ambiguous. The germline CDR1 and CDR2 sequences are KGHDR and SFDVKD. The CDR3 runs to 16 residues. Trimming cost V 12 bases and J 1 base, with 21 bases left between them. The CDR3 reads CASDPGLKGSGNTIYF. The CDR3 nucleotides read TGTGCCTCTGACCCCGGGTTAAAAGGTTCTGGAAACACCATATATTTT.

The chain combines TRBV7-9 with TRBJ1-3, with no clear D. V lost 1 base, J lost 0 bases, and 13 bases lay in between. CDR1 and CDR2 from the germline V gene are SEHNR and FQNEAQ (reference sequence). This CDR3 is built from 17 residues. The CDR3 sequence: CASSLVIDTSSGNTIYF. The CDR3, as DNA: TGTGCCAGCAGCTTAGTAATCGACACCAGCTCTGGAAACACCATATATTTT.

This sequence joins TRBV5-1 and TRBJ2-1; 7 nucleotides align to TRBD1. The CDR3 is 15 residues long. V was clipped by 0 bases and J by 6 bases; unmatched bases: 6. The germline CDR1 and CDR2 sequences are SGHRS and YFSETQ. DNA for the CDR3: TGCGCCAGCAGCTTGGGACAGGGTATCGGCAATGAGCAGTTCTTC. Translated: CASSLGQGIGNEQFF.

This sequence joins TRBV2 and TRBJ1-2; possibly TRBD1 for D (5 bases). The germline V and J ends were trimmed by 3 bases and 8 bases, with 13 bases remaining between them. This CDR3 is 13 amino acids long. Germline V gives CDR1 SNHLY, CDR2 FYNNEI. CDR3 sequence reads: CASSESTGGGYTF. The CDR3, as DNA: TGTGCCAGCAGTGAGTCAACAGGAGGGGGCTACACCTTC.

V gene TRBV10-2 combines with J gene TRBJ2-1; 7 bases are shared with TRBD2. The CDR3 covers 15 residues. J lost 7 bases, V lost 7 bases, and 13 bases had no gene match. CDR1 is WSHSY and CDR2 is SAAADI in the germline V gene. This CDR3 is CASIWGWRELNEQFF. DNA of the CDR3: TGCGCCAGCATTTGGGGGTGGCGGGAGCTAAATGAGCAGTTCTTC.